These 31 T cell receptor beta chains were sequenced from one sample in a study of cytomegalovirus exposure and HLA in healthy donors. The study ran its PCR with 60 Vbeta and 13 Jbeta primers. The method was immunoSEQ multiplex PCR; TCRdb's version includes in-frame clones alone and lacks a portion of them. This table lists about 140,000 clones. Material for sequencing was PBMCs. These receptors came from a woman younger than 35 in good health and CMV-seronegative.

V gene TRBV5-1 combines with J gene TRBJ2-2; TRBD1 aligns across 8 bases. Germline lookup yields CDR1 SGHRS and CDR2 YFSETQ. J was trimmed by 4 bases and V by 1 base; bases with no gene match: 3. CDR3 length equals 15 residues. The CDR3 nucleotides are TGCGCCAGCAGCTTGAGGACAGGGTTCACCGGGGAGCTGTTTTTT. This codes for CASSLRTGFTGELFF.

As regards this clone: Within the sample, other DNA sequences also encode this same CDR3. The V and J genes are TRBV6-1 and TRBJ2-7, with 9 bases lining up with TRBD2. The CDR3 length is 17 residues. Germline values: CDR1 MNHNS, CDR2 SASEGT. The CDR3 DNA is TGCGCCAGCAGTGACACCGGTGGTAGCGGGAGTAGTACCGAGCAGTACGTC. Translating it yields CASSDTGGSGSSTEQYV.

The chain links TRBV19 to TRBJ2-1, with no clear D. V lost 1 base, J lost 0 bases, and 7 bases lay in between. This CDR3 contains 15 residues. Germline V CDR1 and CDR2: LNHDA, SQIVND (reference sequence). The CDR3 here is CASSIAPGSYNEQFF. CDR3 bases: TGTGCCAGTAGTATAGCCCCAGGCTCCTACAATGAGCAGTTCTTC.

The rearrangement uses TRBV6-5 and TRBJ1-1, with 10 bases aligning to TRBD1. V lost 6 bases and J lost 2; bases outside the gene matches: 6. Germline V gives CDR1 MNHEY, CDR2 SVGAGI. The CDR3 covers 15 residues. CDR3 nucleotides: TGTGCCAGCAGCCCCGACAGGGGGCAAAACACTGAAGCTTTCTTT. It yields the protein CASSPDRGQNTEAFF.

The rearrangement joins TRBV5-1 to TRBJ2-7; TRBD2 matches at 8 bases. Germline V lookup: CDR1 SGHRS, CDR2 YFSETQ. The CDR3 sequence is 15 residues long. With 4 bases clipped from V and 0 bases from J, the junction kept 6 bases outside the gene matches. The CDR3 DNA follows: TGCGCCAGCAGCCGGGAGGGGCCTAGCTCCTACGAGCAGTACTTC. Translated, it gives CASSREGPSSYEQYF.

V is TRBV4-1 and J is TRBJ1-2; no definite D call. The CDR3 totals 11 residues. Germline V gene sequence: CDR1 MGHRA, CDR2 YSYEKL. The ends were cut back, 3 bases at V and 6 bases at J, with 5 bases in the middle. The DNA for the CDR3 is TGCGCCAGCAGCCACTCCGATGGCTACACCTTC. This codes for CASSHSDGYTF.

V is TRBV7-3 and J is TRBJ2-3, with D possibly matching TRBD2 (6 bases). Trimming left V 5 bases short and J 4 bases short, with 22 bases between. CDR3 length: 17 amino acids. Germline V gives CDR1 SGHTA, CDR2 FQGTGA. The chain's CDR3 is CASSQGVTGVPPDTQYF. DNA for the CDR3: TGTGCCAGCAGCCAAGGGGTAACGGGAGTGCCCCCAGATACGCAGTATTTT.

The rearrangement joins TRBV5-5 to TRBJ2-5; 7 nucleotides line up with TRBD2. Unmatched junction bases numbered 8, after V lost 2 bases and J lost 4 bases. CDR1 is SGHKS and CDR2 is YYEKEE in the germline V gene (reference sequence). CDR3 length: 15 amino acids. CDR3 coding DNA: TGTGCCAGCAGCTTAATGGGGAGGGCCGTAGAGACCCAGTACTTC. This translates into CASSLMGRAVETQYF.

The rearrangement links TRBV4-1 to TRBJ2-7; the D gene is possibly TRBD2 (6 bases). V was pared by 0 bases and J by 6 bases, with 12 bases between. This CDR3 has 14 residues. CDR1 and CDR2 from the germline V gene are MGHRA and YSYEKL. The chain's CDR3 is CASSQDFGGTEQYF. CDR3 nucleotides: TGCGCCAGCAGCCAAGATTTTGGCGGGACCGAGCAGTACTTC.

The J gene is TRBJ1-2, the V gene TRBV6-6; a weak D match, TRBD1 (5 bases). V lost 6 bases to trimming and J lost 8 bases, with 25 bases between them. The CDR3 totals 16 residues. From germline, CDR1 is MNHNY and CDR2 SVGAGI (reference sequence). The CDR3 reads CASSDTNSGTAGGYTF. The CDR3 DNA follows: TGTGCCAGCAGCGATACGAATTCCGGGACGGCGGGGGGCTACACCTTC.

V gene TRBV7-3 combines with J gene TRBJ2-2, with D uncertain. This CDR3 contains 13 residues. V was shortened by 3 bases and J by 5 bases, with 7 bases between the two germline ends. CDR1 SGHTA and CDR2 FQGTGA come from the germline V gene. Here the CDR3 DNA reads TGTGCCAGCAGCTTTGGGCATACCGGGGAGCTGTTTTTT. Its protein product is CASSFGHTGELFF.

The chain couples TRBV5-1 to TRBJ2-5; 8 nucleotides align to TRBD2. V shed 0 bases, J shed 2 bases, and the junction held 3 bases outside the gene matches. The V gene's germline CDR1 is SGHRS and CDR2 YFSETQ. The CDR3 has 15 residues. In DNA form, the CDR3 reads TGCGCCAGCAGCTTGGCCCGGGGGGGACAAGAGACCCAGTACTTC. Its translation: CASSLARGGQETQYF.

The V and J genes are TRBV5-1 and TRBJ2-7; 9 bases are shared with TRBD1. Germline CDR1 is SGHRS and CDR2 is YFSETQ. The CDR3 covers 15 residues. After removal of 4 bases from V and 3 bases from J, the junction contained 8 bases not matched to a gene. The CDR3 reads CASSPGTGIDYEQYF. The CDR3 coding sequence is TGCGCCAGCAGCCCCGGGACAGGGATCGACTACGAGCAGTACTTC. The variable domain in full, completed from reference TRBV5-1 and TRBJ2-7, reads KAGVTQTPRYLIKTRGQQVTLSCSPISGHRSVSWYQQTPGQGLQFLFEYFSETQRNKGNFPGRFSGRQFSNSRSEMNVSTLELGDSALYLCASSPGTGIDYEQYFGPGTRLTVT.

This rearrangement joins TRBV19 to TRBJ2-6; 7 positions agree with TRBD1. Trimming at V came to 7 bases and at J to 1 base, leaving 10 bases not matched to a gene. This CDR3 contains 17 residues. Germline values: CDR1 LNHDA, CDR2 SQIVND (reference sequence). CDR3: CASIGAGGRSGANVLTF. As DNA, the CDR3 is TGTGCCAGTATAGGGGCAGGGGGAAGATCTGGGGCCAACGTCCTGACTTTC.

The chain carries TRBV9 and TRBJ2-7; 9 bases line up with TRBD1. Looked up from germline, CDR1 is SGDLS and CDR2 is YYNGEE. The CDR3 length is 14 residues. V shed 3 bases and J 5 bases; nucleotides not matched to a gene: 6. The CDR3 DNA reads TGTGCCAGCAGCGGGGACAGGGTTTGGGACGAGCAGTACTTC. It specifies CASSGDRVWDEQYF.

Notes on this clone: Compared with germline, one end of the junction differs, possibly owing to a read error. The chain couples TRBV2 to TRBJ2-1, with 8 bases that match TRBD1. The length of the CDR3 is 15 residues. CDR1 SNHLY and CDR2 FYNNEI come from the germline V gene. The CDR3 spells CASSIRDRLYNEQLF. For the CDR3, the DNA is TGTGCCAGTAGCATCCGGGACAGGTTGTACAATGAGCAGCTCTTC.

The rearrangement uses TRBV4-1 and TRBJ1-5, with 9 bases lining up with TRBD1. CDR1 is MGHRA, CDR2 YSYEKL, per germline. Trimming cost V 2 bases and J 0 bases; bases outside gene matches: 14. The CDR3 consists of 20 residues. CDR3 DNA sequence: TGCGCCAGCAGCCAATCTGGCCCGGGACAGGGTAAGTATAGCAATCAGCCCCAGCATTTT. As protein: CASSQSGPGQGKYSNQPQHF.

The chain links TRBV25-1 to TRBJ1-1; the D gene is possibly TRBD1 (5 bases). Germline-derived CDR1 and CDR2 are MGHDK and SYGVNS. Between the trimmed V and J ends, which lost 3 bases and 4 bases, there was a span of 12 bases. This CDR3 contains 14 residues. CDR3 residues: CASSETAGSTEAFF. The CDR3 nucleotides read TGTGCCAGCAGTGAGACAGCAGGAAGCACTGAAGCTTTCTTT. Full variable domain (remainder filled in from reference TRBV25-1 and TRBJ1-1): EADIYQTPRYLVIGTGKKITLECSQTMGHDKMYWYQQDPGMELHLIHYSYGVNSTEKGDLSSESTVSRIRTEHFPLTLESARPSHTSQYLCASSETAGSTEAFFGQGTRLTVV.

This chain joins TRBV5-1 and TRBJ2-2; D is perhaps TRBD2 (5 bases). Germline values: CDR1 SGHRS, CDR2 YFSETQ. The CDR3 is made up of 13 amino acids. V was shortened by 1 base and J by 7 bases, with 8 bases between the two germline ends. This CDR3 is CASSLSAGGELFF. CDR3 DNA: TGCGCCAGCAGCTTGAGCGCGGGCGGGGAGCTGTTTTTT.

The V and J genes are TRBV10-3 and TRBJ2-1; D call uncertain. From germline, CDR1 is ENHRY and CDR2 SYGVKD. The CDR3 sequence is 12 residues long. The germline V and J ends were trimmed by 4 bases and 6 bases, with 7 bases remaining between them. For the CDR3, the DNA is TGTGCCATCAGTGTCGTTGTCAATGAGCAGTTCTTC. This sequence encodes CAISVVVNEQFF.

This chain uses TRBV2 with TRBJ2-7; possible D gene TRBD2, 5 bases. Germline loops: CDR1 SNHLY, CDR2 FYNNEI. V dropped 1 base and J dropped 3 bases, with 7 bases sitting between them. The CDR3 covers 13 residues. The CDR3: CASSEGRVYEQYV. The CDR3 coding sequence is TGTGCCAGCAGTGAAGGGCGGGTCTACGAGCAGTACGTC.

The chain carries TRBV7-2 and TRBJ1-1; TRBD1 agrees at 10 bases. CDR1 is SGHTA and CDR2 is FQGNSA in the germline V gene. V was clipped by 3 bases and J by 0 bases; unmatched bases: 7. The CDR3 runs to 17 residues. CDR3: CASSFPIDRGLNTEAFF. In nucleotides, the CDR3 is TGTGCCAGCAGCTTCCCCATAGACAGGGGGCTGAACACTGAAGCTTTCTTT.

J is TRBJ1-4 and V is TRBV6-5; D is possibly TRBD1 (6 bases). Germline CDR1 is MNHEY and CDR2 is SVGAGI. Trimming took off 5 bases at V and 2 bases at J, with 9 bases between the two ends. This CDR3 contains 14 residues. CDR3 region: CASSRGQTNEKLFF. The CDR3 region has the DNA TGTGCCAGCAGTAGAGGACAGACTAATGAAAAACTGTTTTTT.

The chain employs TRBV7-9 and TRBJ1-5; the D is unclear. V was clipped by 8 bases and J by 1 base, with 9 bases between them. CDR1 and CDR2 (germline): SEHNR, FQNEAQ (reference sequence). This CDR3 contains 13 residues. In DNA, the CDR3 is TGTGCCAGCTCTCGGGAGAGCAATCAGCCCCAGCATTTT. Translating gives CASSRESNQPQHF. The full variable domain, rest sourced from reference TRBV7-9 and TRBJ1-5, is DTGVSQNPRHKITKRGQNVTFRCDPISEHNRLYWYRQTLGQGPEFLTYFQNEAQLEKSRLLSDRFSAERPKGSFSTLEIQRTEQGDSAMYLCASSRESNQPQHFGDGTRLSIL.

The CDR3 is CASSPSGSNLYEQYF. In DNA, the CDR3 is TGTGCCAGTAGTCCCAGCGGGAGTAATCTATACGAGCAGTACTTC. J is TRBJ2-7 and V is TRBV19, with 8 bases matching TRBD2. V trimming: 5 bases; J trimming: 4 bases; junction bases outside the gene matches: 10. Germline loops: CDR1 LNHDA, CDR2 SQIVND (reference sequence). The CDR3 spans 15 residues.

Here the CDR3 reads CASSSRGEGRYEQYV. CDR3 nucleotides: TGTGCCAGCAGCTCGCGGGGGGAGGGCCGGTACGAGCAGTACGTC. The V call is TRBV5-6, the J call TRBJ2-7; TRBD2 aligns across 8 bases. Per the germline V gene, CDR1 is SGHDT and CDR2 is YYEEEE. J lost 4 bases, V lost 3 bases, and 9 bases had no gene match. CDR3 length equals 15 residues.

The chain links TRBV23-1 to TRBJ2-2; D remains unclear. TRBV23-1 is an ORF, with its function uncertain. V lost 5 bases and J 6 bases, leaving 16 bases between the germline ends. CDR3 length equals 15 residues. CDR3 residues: CASSTKATGSGELFF. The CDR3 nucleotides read TGCGCCAGCAGTACCAAGGCGACGGGTTCCGGGGAGCTGTTTTTT.

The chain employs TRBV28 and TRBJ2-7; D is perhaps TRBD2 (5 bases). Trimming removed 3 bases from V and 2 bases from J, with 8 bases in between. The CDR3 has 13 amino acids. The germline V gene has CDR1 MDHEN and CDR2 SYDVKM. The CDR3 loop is CASSFYGTYEQYF. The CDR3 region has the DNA TGTGCCAGCAGTTTTTACGGGACCTACGAGCAGTACTTC.

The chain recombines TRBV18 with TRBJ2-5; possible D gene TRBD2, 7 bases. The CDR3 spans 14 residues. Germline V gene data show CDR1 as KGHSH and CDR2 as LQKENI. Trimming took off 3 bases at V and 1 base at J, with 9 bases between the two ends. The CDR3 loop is CASSPAGAQETQYF. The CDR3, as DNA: TGTGCCAGCTCACCTGCGGGGGCCCAAGAGACCCAGTACTTC.

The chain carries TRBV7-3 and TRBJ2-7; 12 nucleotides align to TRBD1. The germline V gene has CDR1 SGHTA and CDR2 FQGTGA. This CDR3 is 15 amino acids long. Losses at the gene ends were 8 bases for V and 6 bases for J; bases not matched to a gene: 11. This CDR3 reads CASERPGQGAPEQYF. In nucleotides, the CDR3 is TGTGCCAGCGAAAGACCGGGACAGGGGGCGCCCGAGCAGTACTTC.

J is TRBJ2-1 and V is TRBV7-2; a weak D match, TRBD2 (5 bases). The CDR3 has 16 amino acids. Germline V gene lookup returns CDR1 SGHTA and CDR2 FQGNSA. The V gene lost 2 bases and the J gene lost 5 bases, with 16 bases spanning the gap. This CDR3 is CASSLFMGGSHNEQFF. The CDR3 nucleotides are TGTGCCAGCAGCTTATTCATGGGCGGGTCCCACAATGAGCAGTTCTTC.